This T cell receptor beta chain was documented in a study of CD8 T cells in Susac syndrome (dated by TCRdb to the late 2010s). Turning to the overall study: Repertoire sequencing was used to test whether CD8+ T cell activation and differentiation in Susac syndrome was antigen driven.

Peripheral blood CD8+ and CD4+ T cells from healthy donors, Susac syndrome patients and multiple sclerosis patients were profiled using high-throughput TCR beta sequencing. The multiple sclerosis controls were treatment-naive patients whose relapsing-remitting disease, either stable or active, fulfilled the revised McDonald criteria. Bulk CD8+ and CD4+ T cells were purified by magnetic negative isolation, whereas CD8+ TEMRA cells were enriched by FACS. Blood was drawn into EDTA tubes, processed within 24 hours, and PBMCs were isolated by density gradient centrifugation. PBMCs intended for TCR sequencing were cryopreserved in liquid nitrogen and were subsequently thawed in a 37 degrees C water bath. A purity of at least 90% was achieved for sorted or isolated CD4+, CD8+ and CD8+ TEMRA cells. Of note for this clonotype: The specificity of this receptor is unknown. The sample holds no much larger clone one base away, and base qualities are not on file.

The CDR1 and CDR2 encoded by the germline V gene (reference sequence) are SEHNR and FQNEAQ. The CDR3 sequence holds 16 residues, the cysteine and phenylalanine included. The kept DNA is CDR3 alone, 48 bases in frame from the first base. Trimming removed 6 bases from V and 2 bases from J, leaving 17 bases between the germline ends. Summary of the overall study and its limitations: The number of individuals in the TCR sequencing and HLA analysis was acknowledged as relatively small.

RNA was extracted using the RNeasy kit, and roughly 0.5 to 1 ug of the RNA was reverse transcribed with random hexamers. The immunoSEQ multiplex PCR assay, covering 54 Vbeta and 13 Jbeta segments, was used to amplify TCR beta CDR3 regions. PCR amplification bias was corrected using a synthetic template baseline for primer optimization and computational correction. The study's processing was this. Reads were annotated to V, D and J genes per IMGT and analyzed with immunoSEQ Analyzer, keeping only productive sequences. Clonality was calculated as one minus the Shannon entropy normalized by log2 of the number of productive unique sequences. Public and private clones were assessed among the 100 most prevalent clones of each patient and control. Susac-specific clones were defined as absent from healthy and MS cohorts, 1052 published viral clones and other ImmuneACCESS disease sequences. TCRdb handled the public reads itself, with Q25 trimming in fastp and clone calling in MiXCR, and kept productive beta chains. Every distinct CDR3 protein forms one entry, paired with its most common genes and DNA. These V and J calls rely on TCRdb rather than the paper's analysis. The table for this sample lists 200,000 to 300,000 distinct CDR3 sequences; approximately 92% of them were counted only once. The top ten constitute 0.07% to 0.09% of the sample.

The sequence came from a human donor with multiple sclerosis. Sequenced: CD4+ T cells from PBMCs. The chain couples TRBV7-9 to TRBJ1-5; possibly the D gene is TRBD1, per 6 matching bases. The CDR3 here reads CASRRRQVHGNQPQHF. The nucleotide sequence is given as TGTGCCAGCAGGCGAAGACAGGTTCATGGCAATCAGCCCCAGCATTTT. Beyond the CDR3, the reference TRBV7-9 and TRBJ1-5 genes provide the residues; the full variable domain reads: DTGVSQNPRHKITKRGQNVTFRCDPISEHNRLYWYRQTLGQGPEFLTYFQNEAQLEKSRLLSDRFSAERPKGSFSTLEIQRTEQGDSAMYLCASRRRQVHGNQPQHFGDGTRLSIL.